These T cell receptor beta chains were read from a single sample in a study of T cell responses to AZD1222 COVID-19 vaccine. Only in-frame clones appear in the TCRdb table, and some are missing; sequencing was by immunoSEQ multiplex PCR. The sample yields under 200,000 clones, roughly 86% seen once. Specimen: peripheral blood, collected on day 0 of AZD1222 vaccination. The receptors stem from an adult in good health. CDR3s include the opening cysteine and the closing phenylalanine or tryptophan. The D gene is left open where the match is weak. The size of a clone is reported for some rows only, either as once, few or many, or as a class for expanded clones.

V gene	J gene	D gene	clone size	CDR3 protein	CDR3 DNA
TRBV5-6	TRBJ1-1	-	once	CASSLGRWAEAFF	TGTGCCAGCAGCTTGGGGCGATGGGCTGAAGCTTTCTTT
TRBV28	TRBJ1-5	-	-	CASSRAGGAEQPQHF	TGTGCCAGCAGCCGGGCCGGGGGGGCTGAACAGCCCCAGCATTTT
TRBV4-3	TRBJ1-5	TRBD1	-	CASTGGRGLGMQPQHF	TGCGCCAGCACCGGGGGGAGGGGGCTAGGTATGCAGCCCCAGCATTTT
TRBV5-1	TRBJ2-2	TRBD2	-	CASSLVLAGGVGELFF	TGCGCCAGCAGCCTCGTCCTAGCGGGAGGTGTCGGGGAGCTGTTTTTT
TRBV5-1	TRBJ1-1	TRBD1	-	CASSSNVGQGGAEAFF	TGCGCCAGCAGCTCGAATGTGGGACAGGGCGGCGCTGAAGCTTTCTTT
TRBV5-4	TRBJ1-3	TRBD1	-	CASSPGQTTGNTIYF	TGTGCCAGCAGCCCGGGACAGACAACTGGAAACACCATATATTTT
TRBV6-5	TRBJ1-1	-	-	CASSRDRSRNTEAFF	TGTGCCAGCAGCCGAGATAGGAGTAGGAACACTGAAGCTTTCTTT
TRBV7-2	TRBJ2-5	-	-	CASSLAQMSLETQYF	TGTGCCAGCAGCTTAGCGCAGATGTCGCTGGAGACCCAGTACTTC
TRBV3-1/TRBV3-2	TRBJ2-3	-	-	CASSQYVITDTQYF	TGTGCCAGCAGCCAATACGTCATCACAGATACGCAGTATTTT
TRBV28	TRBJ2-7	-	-	CASWSGASYEQYF	TGTGCCAGCTGGTCGGGGGCCTCCTACGAGCAGTACTTC
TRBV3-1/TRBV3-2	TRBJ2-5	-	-	CASSPPRTEETQYF	TGTGCCAGCAGCCCTCCCCGGACAGAGGAGACCCAGTACTTC
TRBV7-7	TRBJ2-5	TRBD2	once	CASSLAGDFQETQYF	TGTGCTAGCAGCTTAGCGGGGGATTTCCAAGAGACCCAGTACTTC
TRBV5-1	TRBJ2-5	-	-	CASSLGGKETQYF	TGCGCCAGCAGCTTGGGGGGGAAAGAGACCCAGTACTTC
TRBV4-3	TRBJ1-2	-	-	CASSQEESPHNYGYTF	TGCGCCAGCAGCCAAGAAGAAAGCCCCCACAACTATGGCTACACCTTC
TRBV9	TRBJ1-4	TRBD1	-	CASSVDVPGGANEKLFF	TGTGCCAGCAGCGTAGATGTCCCAGGGGGCGCGAATGAAAAACTGTTTTTT
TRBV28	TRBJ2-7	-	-	CASSPTLPYEQYF	TGTGCCAGCAGTCCAACCCTACCCTACGAGCAGTACTTC
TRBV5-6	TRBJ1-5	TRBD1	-	CASSASRTGGLGPQHF	TGTGCCAGCAGCGCTAGTAGGACAGGTGGCCTAGGGCCCCAGCATTTT
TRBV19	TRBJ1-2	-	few	CASTPGFSYGYTF	TGTGCCAGTACTCCCGGGTTCTCCTATGGCTACACCTTC
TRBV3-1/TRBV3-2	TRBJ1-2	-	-	CASSQEPGGSYGYTF	TGTGCCAGCAGCCAAGAACCCGGAGGGTCCTATGGCTACACCTTC
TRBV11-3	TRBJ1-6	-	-	CASSVGQNSPLHF	TGTGCCAGCAGCGTAGGACAGAATTCACCCCTCCACTTT
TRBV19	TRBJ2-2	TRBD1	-	CASSRTGANTGELFF	TGTGCCAGTAGTAGGACAGGGGCGAACACCGGGGAGCTGTTTTTT
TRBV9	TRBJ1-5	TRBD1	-	CASSVGDRDDQPQHF	TGTGCCAGCAGCGTTGGGGACAGGGATGATCAGCCCCAGCATTTT
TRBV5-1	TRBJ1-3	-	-	CASSRGENTIYF	TGCGCCAGCAGCCGGGGAGAAAACACCATATATTTT
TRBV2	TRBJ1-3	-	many	CASTGGVRNTIYF	TGTGCCAGCACCGGCGGGGTGAGAAACACCATATATTTT
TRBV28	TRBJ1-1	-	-	CASSLVGTNSEAFF	TGTGCCAGCAGTTTAGTAGGGACGAACAGTGAAGCTTTCTTT
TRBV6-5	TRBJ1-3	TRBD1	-	CASSRDRGGNTIYF	TGTGCCAGCAGCCGTGACAGGGGAGGAAACACCATATATTTT
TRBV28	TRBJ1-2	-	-	CASRNAAGYTF	TGTGCCAGCAGAAACGCCGCGGGCTACACCTTC
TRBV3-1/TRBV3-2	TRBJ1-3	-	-	CASSQPLISGNTIYF	TGTGCCAGCAGCCAGCCGCTAATCTCTGGAAACACCATATATTTT
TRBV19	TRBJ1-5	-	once	CASSIVLGGNLQPQHF	TGTGCCAGTAGTATAGTATTAGGAGGGAACCTTCAGCCCCAGCATTTT
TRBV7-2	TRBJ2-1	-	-	CASSRGRTNEQFF	TGTGCCAGCAGCCGGGGACGCACCAATGAGCAGTTCTTC
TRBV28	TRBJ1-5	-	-	CASNSQPQHF	TGTGCCAGCAACTCTCAGCCCCAGCATTTT
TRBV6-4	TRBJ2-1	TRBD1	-	CASSASPDRASYNEQFF	TGTGCCAGCAGTGCGTCCCCGGACAGGGCCTCCTACAATGAGCAGTTCTTC
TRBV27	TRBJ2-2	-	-	CASSLGGTGELFF	TGTGCCAGCAGTTTAGGAGGAACCGGGGAGCTGTTTTTT
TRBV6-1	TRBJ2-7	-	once	CASSERGISYEQYF	TGTGCCAGCAGTGAAAGAGGGATCTCCTACGAGCAGTACTTC
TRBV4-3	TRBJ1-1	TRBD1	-	CASSQDRTGLLTNTEAFF	TGCGCCAGCAGCCAAGATAGGACAGGGCTTTTGACGAACACTGAAGCTTTCTTT
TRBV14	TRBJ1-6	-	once	CASSQAGGNSPLHF	TGTGCCAGCAGCCAAGCGGGCGGCAATTCACCCCTCCACTTT
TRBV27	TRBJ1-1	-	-	CASSSLTLSGSNTEAFF	TGTGCCAGCAGTTCCCTGACCCTGTCTGGCTCGAACACTGAAGCTTTCTTT